The 32 T cell receptor beta chains below come from one sample, sequenced in a study of T cell repertoires in cytomegalovirus infection. Their specific antigens are unknown. TCRdb ran MiXCR on the reads and lists one entry per CDR3 protein. Here the sample spans 680,000 or so distinct CDR3 sequences, approximately 33% being singletons. The specimen was cultured PBMCs, collected from culture after CMV antigen stimulation. These receptors were obtained from a human donor in good health (CMV status not recorded). Some clones in this sample may be carry-over from other donors' samples.

J is TRBJ2-1 and V is TRBV30, with 8 bases aligning to TRBD2. From germline, CDR1 is GTSNPN and CDR2 SVGIG (reference sequence). The CDR3 sequence is 16 residues long. The CDR3 DNA reads as TGTGCTCGCTCGAACGCGGGAGGTCCTTGGGGCAATGAGCAGTTCTTC. Translating it yields CARSNAGGPWGNEQFF.

The V and J genes are TRBV12-5 and TRBJ2-1; TRBD2 matches at 7 bases. The CDR3 spans 15 residues. Looked up from germline, CDR1 is LGHNT and CDR2 is FRNRAP. J lost 5 bases, V lost 2 bases, and 6 bases had no gene match. CDR3 coding DNA: TGTGCTAGTGGTTTGCTTAGCGGGCCCGACAATGAGCAGTTCTTC. Translating gives CASGLLSGPDNEQFF.

The gene calls are TRBV15 and TRBJ2-1; D gene uncertain. This CDR3 has 13 amino acids. The germline gives CDR1 LNHNV, CDR2 YYDKDF (reference sequence). Trimming took 3 bases from V and 7 from J, leaving 10 bases between them. The CDR3 DNA sequence: TGTGCCACCAGCAGCGTAGGTTTGAATGAGCAGTTCTTC. Amino acid sequence: CATSSVGLNEQFF.

The sample holds one count of this clonotype. This sequence joins TRBV20-1 and TRBJ2-7; D unresolved. Between the trimmed V and J ends, which lost 4 bases and 2 bases, there was a span of 18 bases. This CDR3 has 15 residues. Germline assignment: CDR1 DFQATT and CDR2 SNEGSKA (reference sequence). The CDR3, as DNA: TGCAGTGCTACCTCCGGTGACGGTATCACCTACGAGCAGTACTTC. This sequence encodes CSATSGDGITYEQYF.

This clonotype was detected ten times or more. The chain links TRBV7-6 to TRBJ1-1; weak D call: TRBD1 (5 bases). CDR3 length: 14 amino acids. The V end was cut by 1 base, the J end by 1 base, with 7 bases between. Germline CDR1 SGHVS, CDR2 FNYEAQ. The CDR3 nucleotides are TGTGCCAGCAGCTTAGGGGGCGAGAACACTGAAGCTTTCTTT. Protein sequence: CASSLGGENTEAFF.

The rearrangement joins TRBV3-1 to TRBJ2-7, with D perhaps assigned TRBD1 or TRBD2 (5 bases each). Trimming removed 5 bases at V and 3 bases at J, with 11 bases between. The CDR3 spans 13 residues. The germline CDR1 and CDR2 sequences are LGHDT and YNNKEL (reference sequence). In DNA, the CDR3 is TGTGCCAGCAGCTGGGACCTAGGCTACGAGCAGTACTTC. Translation: CASSWDLGYEQYF.

This clonotype came up a few times. The gene calls are TRBV6-1 and TRBJ2-7, with D possibly called TRBD1 or TRBD2 (5 bases each). Trimming pared 4 bases from V and 7 bases from J, leaving 23 bases between. Germline loops: CDR1 MNHNS, CDR2 SASEGT. This CDR3 spans 16 amino acids. The CDR3 loop reads CASSALSGTRGSEQYF. The DNA of the CDR3 is TGTGCCAGCAGTGCCCTCTCCGGGACGAGGGGCTCTGAGCAGTACTTC.

This clonotype was detected a few times. The V and J genes are TRBV12-3 or TRBV12-4 and TRBJ1-2; D gene unclear. This CDR3 has 14 amino acids. V was clipped by 3 bases and J by 1 base, with 9 bases between them. The CDR3 loop reads CASSFSIGNYGYTF. The CDR3, as DNA: TGTGCCAGCAGTTTCTCCATAGGTAACTATGGCTACACCTTC.

The chain carries TRBV6-2 or TRBV6-3 and TRBJ2-7, with 8 nucleotides matching TRBD2. In germline, CDR1 is MNHEY, CDR2 SVGEGT. Losses at the gene ends were 0 bases for V and 2 bases for J; bases not matched to a gene: 3. CDR3 size: 15 residues. CDR3 DNA: TGTGCCAGCAGTTACTCGAGCGGGAGCACCTACGAGCAGTACTTC. Translated, it gives CASSYSSGSTYEQYF.

The J gene is TRBJ1-5, the V gene TRBV27; D is ambiguous. Trimming cost V 8 bases and J 3 bases, with 11 bases left between them. Looked up from germline, CDR1 is MNHEY and CDR2 is SMNVEV (reference sequence). CDR3 size: 13 residues. This chain's CDR3 is CASAVRPNQPQHF. The CDR3 bases are TGTGCCAGCGCTGTACGGCCCAATCAGCCCCAGCATTTT.

The gene calls are TRBV29-1 and TRBJ1-2; D is perhaps TRBD1 (5 bases). This CDR3 region has 14 residues. V lost 0 bases and J lost 9, with 17 bases in between. Germline lookup yields CDR1 SQVTM and CDR2 ANQGSEA. CDR3 loop: CSVEDQRGVGRYTF. The CDR3 region has the DNA TGCAGCGTTGAAGACCAACGGGGGGTAGGGCGCTACACCTTC.

This clonotype was observed once. With a much larger clone just one base away, this may be a read error. The chain carries TRBV7-2 and TRBJ2-1; 7 positions agree with TRBD1. Unmatched junction bases numbered 12, after V lost 4 bases and J lost 9 bases. CDR3 size: 15 residues. Germline V CDR1 and CDR2: SGHTA, FQGNSA. The CDR3 loop reads CASSSGQAGFGEQFF. As DNA, the CDR3 is TGTGCCAGCAGCTCCGGACAGGCCGGGTTTGGTGAGCAGTTCTTC.

V gene TRBV20-1 combines with J gene TRBJ2-7; no clear D. Germline V CDR1 and CDR2: DFQATT, SNEGSKA (reference sequence). CDR3 length equals 12 residues. Trimming took off 3 bases at V and 0 bases at J, with 6 bases between the two ends. The CDR3 protein is CSARVSSYEQYF. CDR3 bases: TGCAGTGCTAGGGTGAGCTCCTACGAGCAGTACTTC.

There are a few counts of this clonotype. This chain uses TRBV7-4 with TRBJ1-6; D unclear. The CDR3 is 17 amino acids. Deletions cut 1 base from V and 8 bases from J, with 18 bases between. The germline V gene encodes CDR1 SGHVT and CDR2 SQSDAQ. CDR3 loop: CASSLGTAAFGDSPLHF. CDR3 nucleotides: TGTGCCAGCAGCTTAGGAACAGCCGCCTTCGGGGATTCACCCCTCCACTTT.

This chain uses TRBV12-3 or TRBV12-4 with TRBJ1-1; D gene unclear. Between the trimmed V and J ends, which lost 1 base and 11 bases, there was a span of 8 bases. The CDR3 is 11 amino acids. This CDR3 reads CASSLGNGAFF. Written as DNA, the CDR3 is TGTGCCAGCAGTTTAGGAAATGGTGCTTTCTTT.

J is TRBJ2-3 and V is TRBV20-1, with D possibly matching TRBD2 (5 bases). The V and J ends lost 3 bases and 6 bases respectively, with 13 bases between them. The CDR3 consists of 13 residues. Germline V CDR1 and CDR2: DFQATT, SNEGSKA (reference sequence). The CDR3 DNA sequence: TGCAGTGCTAGGGACTCTAGTCCCGATACGCAGTATTTT. This encodes CSARDSSPDTQYF.

The DNA of the CDR3 is TGTGCCAGCAGCCCTAGATGGACAGGGTTCGGCGGCTACACCTTC. It yields the protein CASSPRWTGFGGYTF. This sequence joins TRBV7-2 and TRBJ1-2, with 8 bases that match TRBD1. CDR3 length: 15 residues. V dropped 5 bases and J dropped 8; count of bases not matched to a gene: 13. Germline V gives CDR1 SGHTA, CDR2 FQGNSA.

Only a few counts were recorded for this clonotype. The V and J genes are TRBV7-8 and TRBJ2-1, with 10 bases identical to TRBD2. The CDR3 has 16 amino acids. Germline V gives CDR1 SGHVS, CDR2 FQNEAQ. Losses at the gene ends were 5 bases for V and 6 bases for J; bases not matched to a gene: 10. The CDR3 DNA reads TGTGCCAGCAGCACCCTTCCTAGCGGGAGTTCCAATGAGCAGTTCTTC. Translating it yields CASSTLPSGSSNEQFF. The variable domain in full, completed from reference TRBV7-8 and TRBJ2-1, reads GAGVSQSPRYKVAKRGQDVALRCDPISGHVSLFWYQQALGQGPEFLTYFQNEAQLDKSGLPSDRFFAERPEGSVSTLKIQRTQQEDSAVYLCASSTLPSGSSNEQFFGPGTRLTVL.

This clonotype came up a few times. V gene TRBV7-2 combines with J gene TRBJ2-2, with TRBD2 identical over 7 bases. The germline V gene encodes CDR1 SGHTA and CDR2 FQGNSA. V was clipped by 2 bases and J by 0 bases; unmatched bases: 6. This CDR3 comprises 17 residues. CDR3 DNA: TGTGCCAGCAGCTTAAACGGGGGGAGGTCGAACACCGGGGAGCTGTTTTTT. Its protein is CASSLNGGRSNTGELFF. The whole variable domain, remainder taken from reference TRBV7-2 and TRBJ2-2, is GAGVSQSPSNKVTEKGKDVELRCDPISGHTALYWYRQSLGQGLEFLIYFQGNSAPDKSGLPSDRFSAERTGGSVSTLTIQRTQQEDSAVYLCASSLNGGRSNTGELFFGEGSRLTVL.

This clonotype was seen only a few times. The V gene is TRBV7-9, the J gene TRBJ1-1; D perhaps matches TRBD1 (5 bases). From germline, CDR1 is SEHNR and CDR2 FQNEAQ (reference sequence). V was shortened by 4 bases and J by 10 bases, with 28 bases between the two germline ends. The CDR3 runs to 17 residues. As DNA, the CDR3 is TGTGCCAGCAGCTCTCTGAAATCCAACCGGGACGACTGGGGAGCTTTCTTT. Translated, it gives CASSSLKSNRDDWGAFF.

The chain employs TRBV20-1 and TRBJ2-1, with D perhaps TRBD2 (7 bases). Trimming shortened V by 0 bases and J by 0 bases, and 18 bases separated the two germline ends. This CDR3 is built from 18 residues. Germline values: CDR1 DFQATT, CDR2 SNEGSKA (reference sequence). The CDR3 region is CSARDHGGAQSSYNEQFF. The CDR3 region has the DNA TGCAGTGCTAGAGATCATGGGGGGGCCCAGAGCTCCTACAATGAGCAGTTCTTC.

V is TRBV6-1 and J is TRBJ2-7; the match to TRBD1 covers 8 bases. CDR1 and CDR2 (germline): MNHNS, SASEGT. The CDR3 spans 16 residues. The trim removed 6 bases at V and 3 bases at J, leaving 13 bases unmatched. CDR3: CASSYPRTGLFYEQYF. Written as DNA, the CDR3 is TGTGCCAGCAGCTACCCCCGGACAGGGCTTTTCTACGAGCAGTACTTC.

The table lists this clonotype with a few counts. V is TRBV27 and J is TRBJ1-6, with a possible D match to TRBD1 (5 bases). Germline V CDR1 and CDR2: MNHEY, SMNVEV (reference sequence). V was shortened by 3 bases and J by 8 bases, with 8 bases between the two germline ends. The CDR3 consists of 13 residues. The CDR3 is CASSLVRDSPLHF. CDR3 sequence (DNA): TGTGCCAGCAGTTTGGTCAGGGATTCACCCCTCCACTTT.

This clonotype was picked up a small number of times. V and J are TRBV6-2 or TRBV6-3 and TRBJ2-1, with D unresolved. The CDR3 is 14 amino acids. Germline CDR1 MNHEY, CDR2 SVGEGT. Trimming took 7 bases from V and 7 from J, leaving 17 bases between them. CDR3 in DNA: TGTGCCAGCACCCCCCAATTGTGGCGGAATGAGCAGTTCTTC. This translates into CASTPQLWRNEQFF.

This clonotype was counted ten times or more. The CDR3 sequence is CASNIRGLADTGELFF. For the CDR3, the DNA is TGTGCCAGCAACATTAGAGGCCTAGCGGACACCGGGGAGCTGTTTTTT. J is TRBJ2-2 and V is TRBV7-2; 7 bases are a match to TRBD2. The CDR3 is 16 residues long. Germline CDR1 is SGHTA and CDR2 is FQGNSA. J gave up 3 bases and V 7 bases, and 11 bases lay outside the gene matches.

The sample holds many counts of this clonotype. V is TRBV7-2 and J is TRBJ1-1; maybe TRBD1 (6 bases). V was shortened by 3 bases and J by 6 bases, with 14 bases between the two germline ends. The CDR3 is 14 residues long. CDR1 is SGHTA, CDR2 FQGNSA, per germline. The CDR3 region has the DNA TGTGCCAGCAGCTTCCCCGGGACATGGGCTGAAGCTTTCTTT. Translating gives CASSFPGTWAEAFF.

This rearrangement joins TRBV7-9 to TRBJ1-4; D is ambiguous. The CDR3 contains 17 residues. CDR1 is SEHNR, CDR2 FQNEAQ, per germline (reference sequence). V shed 1 base and J shed 6 bases, with 18 bases lying between them. The CDR3 sequence is CASSLGPGGPADEKLFF. The CDR3 nucleotides read TGTGCCAGCAGCTTAGGCCCAGGTGGGCCGGCAGATGAAAAACTGTTTTTT.

The CDR3 DNA reads as TGCGCCAGCAGCCAAGAAAGCGGGAGGGCCGGATCCTACGAGCAGTACTTC. This gives the protein CASSQESGRAGSYEQYF. The rearrangement joins TRBV4-1 to TRBJ2-7; TRBD2 matches at 10 bases. Germline V gives CDR1 MGHRA, CDR2 YSYEKL. V lost 0 bases, J lost 1 base, and 6 bases stayed unmatched. The CDR3 runs 17 residues.

J is TRBJ1-6 and V is TRBV19, with D maybe TRBD1 (5 bases). V lost 3 bases to trimming and J lost 11 bases, with 8 bases between them. The CDR3 runs 12 residues. Germline CDR1 reads LNHDA; CDR2 reads SQIVND (reference sequence). The CDR3 DNA sequence: TGTGCCAGTAGTATGCAGGGTACACCCCTCCACTTT. Amino acids: CASSMQGTPLHF. The whole variable domain, filled in from reference TRBV19 and TRBJ1-6, reads DGGITQSPKYLFRKEGQNVTLSCEQNLNHDAMYWYRQDPGQGLRLIYYSQIVNDFQKGDIAEGYSVSREKKESFPLTVTSAQKNPTAFYLCASSMQGTPLHFGNGTRLTVT.

This clonotype was counted a few times. This chain connects TRBV11-2 to TRBJ2-5; D not resolved. V lost 2 bases, J lost 2 bases, and 12 bases lay in between. The germline V gene has CDR1 SGHAT and CDR2 FQNNGV. This CDR3 has 15 residues. The CDR3 nucleotides read TGTGCCAGCAGCTTAAACCCGGGCAAACAAGAGACCCAGTACTTC. It translates to CASSLNPGKQETQYF.

CDR3 loop: CASSESLAGAETQYF. CDR3 coding DNA: TGCGCCAGCAGTGAGTCATTAGCGGGGGCAGAGACCCAGTACTTC. The chain couples TRBV10-2 to TRBJ2-5; 9 positions match TRBD2. CDR1 and CDR2 from the germline V gene are WSHSY and SAAADI. Trimming cost V 0 bases and J 4 bases; bases outside gene matches: 3. This CDR3 spans 15 amino acids.

The chain recombines TRBV2 with TRBJ2-7; 7 bases agree with TRBD2. The V segment lost 5 bases and the J segment 5 bases; nucleotides outside the gene matches: 0. The length of the CDR3 is 11 residues. Germline CDR1 SNHLY, CDR2 FYNNEI. CDR3 region: CASSTSDEQYF. The CDR3, as DNA: TGTGCCAGCAGTACTAGCGACGAGCAGTACTTC.